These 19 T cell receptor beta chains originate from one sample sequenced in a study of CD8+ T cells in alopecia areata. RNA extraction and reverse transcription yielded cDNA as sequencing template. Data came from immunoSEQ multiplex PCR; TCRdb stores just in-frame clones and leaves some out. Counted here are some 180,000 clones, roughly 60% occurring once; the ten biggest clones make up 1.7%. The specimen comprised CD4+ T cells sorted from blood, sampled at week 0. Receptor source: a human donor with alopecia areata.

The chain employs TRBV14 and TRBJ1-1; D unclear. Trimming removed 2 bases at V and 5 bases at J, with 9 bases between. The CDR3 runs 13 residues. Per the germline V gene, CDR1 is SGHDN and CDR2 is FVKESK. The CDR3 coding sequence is TGTGCCAGCAGCCAATTCCCGGGGACTGAAGCTTTCTTT. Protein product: CASSQFPGTEAFF.

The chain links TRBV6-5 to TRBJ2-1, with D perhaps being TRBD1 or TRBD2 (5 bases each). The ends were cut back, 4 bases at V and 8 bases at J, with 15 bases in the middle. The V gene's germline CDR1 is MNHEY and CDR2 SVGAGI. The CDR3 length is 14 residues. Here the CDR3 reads CASSSGPLRHEQFF. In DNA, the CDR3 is TGTGCCAGCAGTTCGGGGCCCTTGAGGCATGAGCAGTTCTTC.

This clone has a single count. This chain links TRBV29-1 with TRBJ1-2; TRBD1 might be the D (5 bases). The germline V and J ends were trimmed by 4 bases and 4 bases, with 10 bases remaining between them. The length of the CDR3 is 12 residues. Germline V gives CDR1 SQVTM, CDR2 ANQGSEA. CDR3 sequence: CSVAQGSYGYTF. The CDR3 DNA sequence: TGCAGCGTTGCCCAGGGTAGCTATGGCTACACCTTC.

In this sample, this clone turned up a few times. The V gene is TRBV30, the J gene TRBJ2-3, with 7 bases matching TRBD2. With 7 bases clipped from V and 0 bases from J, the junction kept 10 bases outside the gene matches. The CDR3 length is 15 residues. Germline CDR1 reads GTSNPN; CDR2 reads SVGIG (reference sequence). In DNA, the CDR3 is TGTGCCTCGAATCAGCGGGGATCTAGCACAGATACGCAGTATTTT. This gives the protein CASNQRGSSTDTQYF.

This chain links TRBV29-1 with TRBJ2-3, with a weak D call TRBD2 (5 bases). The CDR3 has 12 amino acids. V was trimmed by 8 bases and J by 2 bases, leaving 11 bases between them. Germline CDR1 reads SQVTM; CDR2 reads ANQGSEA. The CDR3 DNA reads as TGCAGCCTCCGGGGTGCCACAGATACGCAGTATTTT. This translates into CSLRGATDTQYF.

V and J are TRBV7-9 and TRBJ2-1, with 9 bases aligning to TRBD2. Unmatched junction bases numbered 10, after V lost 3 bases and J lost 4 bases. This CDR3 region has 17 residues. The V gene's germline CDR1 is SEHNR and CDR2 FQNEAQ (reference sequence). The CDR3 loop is CASSFVPIAGVYNEQFF. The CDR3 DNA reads TGTGCCAGCAGCTTTGTGCCCATAGCGGGGGTTTACAATGAGCAGTTCTTC.

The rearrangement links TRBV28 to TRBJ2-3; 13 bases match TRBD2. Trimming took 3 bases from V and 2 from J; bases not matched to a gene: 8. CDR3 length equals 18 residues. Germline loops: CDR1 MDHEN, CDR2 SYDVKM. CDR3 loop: CASSFRMGLAGNTDTQYF. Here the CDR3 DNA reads TGTGCCAGCAGTTTCCGTATGGGACTAGCGGGGAACACAGATACGCAGTATTTT.

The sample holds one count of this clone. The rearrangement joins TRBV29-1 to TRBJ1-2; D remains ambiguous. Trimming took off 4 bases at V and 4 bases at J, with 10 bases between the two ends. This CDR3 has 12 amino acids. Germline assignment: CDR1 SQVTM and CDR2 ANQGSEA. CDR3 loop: CSVAESSYGYTF. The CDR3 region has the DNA TGCAGCGTTGCGGAAAGTTCCTATGGCTACACCTTC.

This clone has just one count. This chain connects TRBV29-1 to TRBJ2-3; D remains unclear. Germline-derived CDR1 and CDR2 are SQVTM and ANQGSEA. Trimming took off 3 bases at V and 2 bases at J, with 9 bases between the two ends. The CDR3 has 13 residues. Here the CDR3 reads CSVEAVVTDTQYF. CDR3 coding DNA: TGCAGCGTTGAGGCGGTTGTCACAGATACGCAGTATTTT.

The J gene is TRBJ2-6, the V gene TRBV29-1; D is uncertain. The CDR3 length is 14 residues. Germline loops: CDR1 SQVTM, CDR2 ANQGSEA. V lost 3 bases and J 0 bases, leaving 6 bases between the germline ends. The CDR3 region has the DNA TGCAGCGTTGAGGAGAGCTCTGGGGCCAACGTCCTGACTTTC. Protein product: CSVEESSGANVLTF. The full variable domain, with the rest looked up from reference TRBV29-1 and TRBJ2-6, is SAVISQKPSRDICQRGTSLTIQCQVDSQVTMMFWYRQQPGQSLTLIATANQGSEATYESGFVIDKFPISRPNLTFSTLTVSNMSPEDSSIYLCSVEESSGANVLTFGAGSRLTVL.

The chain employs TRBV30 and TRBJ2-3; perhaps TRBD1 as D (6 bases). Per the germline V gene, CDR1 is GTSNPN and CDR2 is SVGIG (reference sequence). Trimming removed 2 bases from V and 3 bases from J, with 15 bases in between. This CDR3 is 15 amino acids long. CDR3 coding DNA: TGTGCCTGGAGTTCCCAGGGGTTGCGAACAGATACGCAGTATTTT. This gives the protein CAWSSQGLRTDTQYF.

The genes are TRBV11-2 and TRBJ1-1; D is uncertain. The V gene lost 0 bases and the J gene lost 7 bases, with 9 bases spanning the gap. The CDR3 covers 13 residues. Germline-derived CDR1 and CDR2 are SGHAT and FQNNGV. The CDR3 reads CASSLEHQIEAFF. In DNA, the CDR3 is TGTGCCAGCAGCTTAGAACACCAAATTGAAGCTTTCTTT. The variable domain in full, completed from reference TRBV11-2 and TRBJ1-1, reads EAGVAQSPRYKIIEKRQSVAFWCNPISGHATLYWYQQILGQGPKLLIQFQNNGVVDDSQLPKDRFSAERLKGVDSTLKIQPAKLEDSAVYLCASSLEHQIEAFFGQGTRLTVV.

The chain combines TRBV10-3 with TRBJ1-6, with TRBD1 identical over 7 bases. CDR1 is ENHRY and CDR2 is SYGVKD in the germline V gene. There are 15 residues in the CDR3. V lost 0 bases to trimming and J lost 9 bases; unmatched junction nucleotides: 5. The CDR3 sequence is CAISESYRGGSPLHF. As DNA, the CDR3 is TGTGCCATCAGTGAGTCGTACAGGGGAGGTTCACCCCTCCACTTT.

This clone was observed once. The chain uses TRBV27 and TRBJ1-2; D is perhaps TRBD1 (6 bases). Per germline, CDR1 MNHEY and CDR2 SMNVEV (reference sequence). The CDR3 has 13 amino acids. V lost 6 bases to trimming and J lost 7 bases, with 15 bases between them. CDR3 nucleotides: TGTGCCAGCAGATCAACAGGGAGGGGTGGCTACACCTTC. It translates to CASRSTGRGGYTF.

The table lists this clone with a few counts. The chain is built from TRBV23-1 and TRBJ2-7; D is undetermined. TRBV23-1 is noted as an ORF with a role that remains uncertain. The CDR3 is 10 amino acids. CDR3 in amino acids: CTPVRDEQYF. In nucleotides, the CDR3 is TGCACCCCGGTAAGGGACGAGCAGTACTTC.

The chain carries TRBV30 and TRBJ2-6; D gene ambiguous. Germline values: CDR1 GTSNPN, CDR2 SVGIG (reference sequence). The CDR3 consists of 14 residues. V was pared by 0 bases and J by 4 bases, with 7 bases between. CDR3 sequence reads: CAWSVPEGANVLTF. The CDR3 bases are TGTGCCTGGAGTGTACCGGAGGGGGCCAACGTCCTGACTTTC.

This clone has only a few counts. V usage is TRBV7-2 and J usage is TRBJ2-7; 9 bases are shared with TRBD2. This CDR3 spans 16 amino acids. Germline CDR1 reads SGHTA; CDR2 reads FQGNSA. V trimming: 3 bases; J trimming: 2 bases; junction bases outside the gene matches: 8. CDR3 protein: CASSFTSGGIPYEQYF. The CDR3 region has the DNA TGTGCCAGCAGCTTTACGAGCGGGGGGATTCCCTACGAGCAGTACTTC. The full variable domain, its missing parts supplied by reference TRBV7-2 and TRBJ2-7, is GAGVSQSPSNKVTEKGKDVELRCDPISGHTALYWYRQSLGQGLEFLIYFQGNSAPDKSGLPSDRFSAERTGGSVSTLTIQRTQQEDSAVYLCASSFTSGGIPYEQYFGPGTRLTVT.

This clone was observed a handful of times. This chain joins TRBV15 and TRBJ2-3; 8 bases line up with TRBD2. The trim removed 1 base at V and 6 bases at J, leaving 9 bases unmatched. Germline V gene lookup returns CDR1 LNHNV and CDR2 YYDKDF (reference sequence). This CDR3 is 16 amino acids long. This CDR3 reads CATSRATSVVGDTQYF. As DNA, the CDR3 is TGTGCCACCAGCAGAGCGACTAGCGTGGTCGGTGATACGCAGTATTTT. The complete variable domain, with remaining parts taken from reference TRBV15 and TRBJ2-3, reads DAMVIQNPRYQVTQFGKPVTLSCSQTLNHNVMYWYQQKSSQAPKLLFHYYDKDFNNEADTPDNFQSRRPNTSFCFLDIRSPGLGDTAMYLCATSRATSVVGDTQYFGPGTRLTVL.

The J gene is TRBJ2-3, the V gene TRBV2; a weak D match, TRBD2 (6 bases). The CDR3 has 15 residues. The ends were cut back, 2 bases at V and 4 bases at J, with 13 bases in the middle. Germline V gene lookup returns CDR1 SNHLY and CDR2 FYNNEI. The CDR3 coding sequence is TGTGCCAGCAGTGAAACTCCGCGGGGACCAGATACGCAGTATTTT. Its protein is CASSETPRGPDTQYF.